This paragraph covers one T cell receptor beta chain sequence. Antigen: not known. The investigators reverse transcribed all of the isolated RNA, so they sequenced expressed TCRB transcripts. Generated by immunoSEQ multiplex PCR, the TCRdb table keeps only in-frame clones and is missing some. The repertoire holds 850,000 to 900,000 clones, with about 17% as singletons. This sample was included in a study of beta chain features in type 1 diabetes. Study-wide results and limits: Resolution of whether HLA type affects TCRB rearrangement was not achieved here.

CDR1 is MDHEN, CDR2 SYDVKM, per germline. Trimming removed 3 bases from V and 3 bases from J, with 18 bases in between. CDR3 size: 17 residues. The V call is TRBV28, the J call TRBJ2-1, with D uncertain. The specimen was naive CD4+ T cells from blood. This TCR was recovered from a young woman in good health. The CDR3 coding sequence is TGTGCCAGCAGTTTCCCCTCGACCCTGGCTCTCTACAATGAGCAGTTCTTC. Protein sequence: CASSFPSTLALYNEQFF.